The 20 T cell receptor beta chains in this list originate from one sample, sequenced in a study of blood T cell repertoires in COVID-19. Only in-frame clones appear in the TCRdb table, and some are missing; sequencing was by immunoSEQ multiplex PCR. The table has 120,000 to 150,000 clones, around 84% seen once. Sequenced material: peripheral blood. These receptors all stem from a human donor in a cohort sampled during active COVID-19.

This clone was seen only once. The chain links TRBV2 to TRBJ2-1; 8 positions match TRBD1. CDR1 is SNHLY, CDR2 FYNNEI, per germline. V was clipped by 7 bases and J by 1 base; unmatched bases: 6. This CDR3 contains 15 residues. CDR3 sequence reads: CASKTQGESYNEQFF. The CDR3 nucleotides read TGTGCCAGCAAAACACAGGGGGAGTCCTACAATGAGCAGTTCTTC.

This chain uses TRBV19 with TRBJ1-4, with TRBD1 as a possible D gene (6 bases). Trimming took 6 bases from V and 4 from J, leaving 12 bases between them. Germline values: CDR1 LNHDA, CDR2 SQIVND (reference sequence). The CDR3 contains 14 residues. CDR3 protein: CASSPDRDNEKLFF. The CDR3, as DNA: TGTGCCAGTAGCCCGGACAGAGATAATGAAAAACTGTTTTTT.

The chain recombines TRBV3-1 (or the pseudogene TRBV3-2) with TRBJ1-3; D is unresolved. Trimming stripped 0 bases from V and 4 bases from J, with 7 bases between. The CDR3 extends over 14 amino acids. Germline V gene sequence: CDR1 LGHDT, CDR2 YNNKEL (reference sequence). DNA of the CDR3: TGTGCCAGCAGCCAAGATTATCCGGGAAACACCATATATTTT. Protein sequence: CASSQDYPGNTIYF.

This clone was seen repeatedly, ten times or more. The chain employs TRBV6-5 and TRBJ2-7; 7 nucleotides agree with TRBD1. Germline trimming cut 10 bases from V and 0 bases from J; bases unmatched to any gene: 9. CDR1 is MNHEY, CDR2 SVGAGI, per germline. The CDR3 has 14 residues. CDR3: CATYPTGVSYEQYF. The CDR3 DNA reads TGTGCCACTTACCCCACAGGGGTCTCCTACGAGCAGTACTTC.

This chain links TRBV5-1 with TRBJ1-1; the D is unclear. Trimming pared 4 bases from V and 1 base from J, leaving 11 bases between. Germline-derived CDR1 and CDR2 are SGHRS and YFSETQ. The CDR3 totals 14 residues. CDR3 region: CASSAMSGNTEAFF. CDR3 in DNA: TGCGCCAGCAGCGCCATGTCCGGGAACACTGAAGCTTTCTTT.

V gene TRBV3-1 (or the pseudogene TRBV3-2) combines with J gene TRBJ2-1; 7 bases fit TRBD2. The CDR3 extends over 13 amino acids. Trimming took 0 bases from V and 8 from J; bases not matched to a gene: 1. The germline gives CDR1 LGHDT, CDR2 YNNKEL (reference sequence). In DNA form, the CDR3 reads TGTGCCAGCAGCCAAGACCGGGAGGATGAGCAGTTCTTC. It translates to CASSQDREDEQFF.

This chain joins TRBV2 and TRBJ2-4, with TRBD1 identical over 8 bases. CDR3 size: 14 residues. Per the germline V gene, CDR1 is SNHLY and CDR2 is FYNNEI. J lost 8 bases, V lost 6 bases, and 9 bases had no gene match. CDR3 bases: TGTGCCAGCAGCCCTAGGACAGGGCGGGACATTCAGTACTTC. Its translation is CASSPRTGRDIQYF.

CDR3 in DNA: TGCGCCAGCAGCGCCCCGGGGAGGGCGGCTGGGGCCAACGTCCTGACTTTC. Protein product: CASSAPGRAAGANVLTF. This chain links TRBV4-1 with TRBJ2-6; the match to TRBD2 covers 7 bases. The V segment lost 5 bases and the J segment 2 bases; nucleotides outside the gene matches: 9. The CDR3 sequence is 17 residues long. Germline V gene lookup returns CDR1 MGHRA and CDR2 YSYEKL.

The chain recombines TRBV2 with TRBJ1-2, with TRBD1 matching over 9 bases. V trimming: 7 bases; J trimming: 6 bases; junction bases outside the gene matches: 6. CDR1 SNHLY and CDR2 FYNNEI come from the germline V gene. The CDR3 spans 13 residues. CDR3 bases: TGTGCCAGCACCTGGGACAGGGAGAATGGCTACACCTTC. Translated: CASTWDRENGYTF.

The V and J genes are TRBV20-1 and TRBJ2-1; 10 positions agree with TRBD2. The V gene end was trimmed by 3 bases and the J gene end by 8 bases; junction bases not matched to a gene: 16. This CDR3 spans 17 amino acids. CDR1 and CDR2 (germline): DFQATT, SNEGSKA (reference sequence). The CDR3: CSASGGLAGVSFDEQFF. The CDR3 nucleotides are TGCAGTGCTAGTGGGGGGCTAGCGGGAGTTTCCTTCGATGAGCAGTTCTTC.

This chain uses TRBV5-6 with TRBJ2-7, with D unclear. V was pared by 3 bases and J by 3 bases, with 10 bases between. The CDR3 covers 13 residues. CDR1 is SGHDT and CDR2 is YYEEEE in the germline V gene. In nucleotides, the CDR3 is TGTGCCAGCAGCTCCATCCGCGACTACGAGCAGTACTTC. Its protein product is CASSSIRDYEQYF.

This chain uses TRBV15 with TRBJ2-7, with 9 bases identical to TRBD1. Trimming cost V 1 base and J 4 bases; bases outside gene matches: 5. In germline, CDR1 is LNHNV, CDR2 YYDKDF (reference sequence). CDR3 length: 15 amino acids. The CDR3 DNA follows: TGTGCCACCAGCAGAGGTACCGGGACAGGGTACGAGCAGTACTTC. It encodes CATSRGTGTGYEQYF.

This chain links TRBV5-8 with TRBJ1-1; weak D call: TRBD1 (5 bases). Germline loops: CDR1 SGHTS, CDR2 YDEGEE. The CDR3 has 12 amino acids. Trimming removed 4 bases at V and 7 bases at J, with 11 bases between. The CDR3: CASSRRQLEAFF. As DNA, the CDR3 is TGTGCCAGCAGCCGCCGACAGCTTGAAGCTTTCTTT.

The chain couples TRBV5-1 to TRBJ2-2, with TRBD1 matching 7 bases. The CDR3 sequence is 16 residues long. The V and J ends lost 3 bases and 6 bases, in that order; junction bases with no gene match: 11. Germline V gene data show CDR1 as SGHRS and CDR2 as YFSETQ. The CDR3 bases are TGCGCCAGCAGCTCCTCAGGGACAGCCAGTTCCGGGGAGCTGTTTTTT. It is translated as CASSSSGTASSGELFF. Looking up the rest from reference TRBV5-1 and TRBJ2-2 gives the full variable domain: KAGVTQTPRYLIKTRGQQVTLSCSPISGHRSVSWYQQTPGQGLQFLFEYFSETQRNKGNFPGRFSGRQFSNSRSEMNVSTLELGDSALYLCASSSSGTASSGELFFGEGSRLTVL.

This chain links TRBV19 with TRBJ2-1; 10 positions match TRBD2. The V gene's germline CDR1 is LNHDA and CDR2 SQIVND (reference sequence). V lost 5 bases and J lost 5; bases outside the gene matches: 9. This CDR3 has 16 amino acids. CDR3 region: CASSGPAGGNHNEQFF. In DNA form, the CDR3 reads TGTGCCAGTAGTGGTCCAGCGGGGGGGAACCACAATGAGCAGTTCTTC.

This clone has just a few counts. This rearrangement joins TRBV5-1 to TRBJ2-1; TRBD2 agrees at 8 bases. Germline V gene data show CDR1 as SGHRS and CDR2 as YFSETQ. CDR3 size: 14 residues. Trimming cost V 2 bases and J 6 bases; bases outside gene matches: 4. This CDR3 reads CASSFSGTSNEQFF. Here the CDR3 DNA reads TGCGCCAGCAGCTTTTCCGGGACTAGCAATGAGCAGTTCTTC.

The V call is TRBV6-5, the J call TRBJ1-5; D is unclear. The CDR3 spans 14 residues. The germline V and J ends were trimmed by 5 bases and 4 bases, with 12 bases remaining between them. Germline lookup yields CDR1 MNHEY and CDR2 SVGAGI. The CDR3 loop is CASSPQIPNQPQHF. The CDR3, as DNA: TGTGCCAGCAGTCCCCAGATCCCAAATCAGCCCCAGCATTTT.

The V and J genes are TRBV11-2 and TRBJ2-5, with D maybe TRBD2 (5 bases). The CDR3 contains 14 residues. Per the germline V gene, CDR1 is SGHAT and CDR2 is FQNNGV. Trimming pared 3 bases from V and 4 bases from J, leaving 12 bases between. In DNA, the CDR3 is TGTGCCAGCAGCTTTATAACTAGTGCAGAGACCCAGTACTTC. Its protein product is CASSFITSAETQYF.

The chain links TRBV2 to TRBJ2-7; TRBD1 aligns across 7 bases. This CDR3 comprises 13 residues. V was pared by 4 bases and J by 1 base, with 1 base of the junction left unmatched. The germline V gene has CDR1 SNHLY and CDR2 FYNNEI. The CDR3 reads CASSVGQSYEQYF. The DNA of the CDR3 is TGTGCCAGCAGTGTGGGACAGTCCTACGAGCAGTACTTC.

The chain joins TRBV28 to TRBJ2-1; D may be TRBD2 (6 bases). There are 15 residues in the CDR3. With 5 bases removed from V and 0 bases from J, the gap between germline ends came to 11 bases. The germline CDR1 and CDR2 sequences are MDHEN and SYDVKM. The CDR3 region is CASSLSGDSYNEQFF. For the CDR3, the DNA is TGTGCCAGCAGTCTTAGCGGCGACTCCTACAATGAGCAGTTCTTC.